Reported below is one TCR beta chain. Unique molecular identifiers were incorporated into the prepared TCRbeta library. TCRdb redid the calling of the PCR reads with MiXCR, one entry per CDR3 protein. The sample has about 22,000 distinct CDR3 sequences, approximately 11% seen once. This specimen comes from a study of T-cell reconstitution after alpha-beta-depleted transplantation in children. The input for sequencing was PBMCs from the stem cell graft donor, taken from the stem cell graft. The receptor was derived from a human donor who donated a stem cell graft to a child with chronic granulomatous disease.

The CDR3, as DNA: TGTGCCAGCAGTTTTGGGACTAGCGGGCTCGACTCCTACAATGAGCAGTTCTTC. Translation gives CASSFGTSGLDSYNEQFF. The chain is built from TRBV12-3 or TRBV12-4 and TRBJ2-1; 12 bases are a match to TRBD2. CDR3 length: 18 amino acids. The V segment lost 3 bases and the J segment 0 bases; nucleotides outside the gene matches: 6.